Below are 5 T cell receptor beta chains sequenced from a single sample in a study of T cell clonotyping in hematopoietic cell transplantation. Specified time point: recipient sample about 28 days before transplant, after cytoreduction. TCRdb's copy holds only in-frame clones and misses some; the assay was immunoSEQ multiplex PCR. This table holds approximately 42,000 clones, about 85% found once. Sequences were derived from peripheral blood mononuclear cells, sampled before stem cell transplant. Receptor source: a man aged 60 to 75 with acute myeloid leukemia. Some clones in this sample may be carry-over from other donors' samples.

The rearrangement links TRBV19 to TRBJ2-5, with 8 positions matching TRBD1. The CDR3 runs to 15 residues. The germline CDR1 and CDR2 sequences are LNHDA and SQIVND (reference sequence). Unmatched junction bases numbered 15, after V lost 10 bases and J lost 5 bases. In DNA form, the CDR3 reads TGTGCCACCCGACCCCAGGGGGCGATCGGGGAGACCCAGTACTTC. Protein: CATRPQGAIGETQYF.

The rearrangement joins TRBV19 to TRBJ2-4; D perhaps matches TRBD1 (5 bases). CDR3 size: 16 residues. V was cut by 1 base and J by 0 bases, with 10 bases left in between. Germline values: CDR1 LNHDA, CDR2 SQIVND (reference sequence). This CDR3 is CASSIGPGKAKNIQYF. CDR3 nucleotide sequence: TGTGCCAGTAGTATAGGTCCAGGGAAAGCCAAAAACATTCAGTACTTC.

The chain joins TRBV5-1 to TRBJ2-5, with D perhaps matching TRBD2 (6 bases). CDR1 SGHRS and CDR2 YFSETQ come from the germline V gene. Trimming cost V 2 bases and J 7 bases, with 6 bases left between them. The length of the CDR3 is 11 residues. The CDR3 region is CASSFSGTQYF. The CDR3 region has the DNA TGCGCCAGCAGCTTTAGCGGGACCCAGTACTTC.

The chain couples TRBV30 to TRBJ1-6; TRBD1 agrees at 7 bases. Germline V lookup: CDR1 GTSNPN, CDR2 SVGIG (reference sequence). Germline trimming cut 2 bases from V and 5 bases from J; bases unmatched to any gene: 6. The CDR3 is 15 amino acids. CDR3 sequence: CAWSSTGINNSPLHF. In nucleotides, the CDR3 is TGTGCCTGGAGTTCGACAGGGATCAATAATTCACCCCTCCACTTT. Supplemented by reference TRBV30 and TRBJ1-6, the full variable domain reads SQTIHQWPATLVQPVGSPLSLECTVEGTSNPNLYWYRQAAGRGLQLLFYSVGIGQISSEVPQNLSASRPQDRQFILSSKKLLLSDSGFYLCAWSSTGINNSPLHFGNGTRLTVT.

J is TRBJ1-6 and V is TRBV2, with TRBD1 matching over 7 bases. J lost 7 bases, V lost 2 bases, and 8 bases had no gene match. The V gene's germline CDR1 is SNHLY and CDR2 FYNNEI. This CDR3 is 16 amino acids long. The CDR3 bases are TGTGCCAGCAGTGAATCGTCGCAGGGGGTAAATTCACCCCTCCACTTT. Residues: CASSESSQGVNSPLHF.